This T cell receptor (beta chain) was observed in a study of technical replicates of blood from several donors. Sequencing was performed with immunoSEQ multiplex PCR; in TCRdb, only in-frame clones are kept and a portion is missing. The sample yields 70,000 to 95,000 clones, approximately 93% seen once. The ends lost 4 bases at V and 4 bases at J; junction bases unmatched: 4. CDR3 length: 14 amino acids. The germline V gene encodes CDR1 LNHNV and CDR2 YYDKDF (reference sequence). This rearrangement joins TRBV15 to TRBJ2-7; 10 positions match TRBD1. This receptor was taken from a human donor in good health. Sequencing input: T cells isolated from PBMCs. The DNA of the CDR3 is TGTGCCACCAGCACCCGGACAGGGGGATACGAGCAGTACTTC. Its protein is CATSTRTGGYEQYF.